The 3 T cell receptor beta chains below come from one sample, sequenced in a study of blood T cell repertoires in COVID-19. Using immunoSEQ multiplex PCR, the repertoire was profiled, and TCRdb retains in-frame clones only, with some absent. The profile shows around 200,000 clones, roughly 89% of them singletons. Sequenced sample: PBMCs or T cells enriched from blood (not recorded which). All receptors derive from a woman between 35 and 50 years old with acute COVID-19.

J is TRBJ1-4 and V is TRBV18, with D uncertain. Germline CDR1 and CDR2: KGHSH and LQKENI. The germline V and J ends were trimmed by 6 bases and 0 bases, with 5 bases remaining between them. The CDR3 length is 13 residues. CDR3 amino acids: CASSMSTNEKLFF. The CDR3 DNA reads TGTGCCAGCTCCATGTCAACTAATGAAAAACTGTTTTTT.

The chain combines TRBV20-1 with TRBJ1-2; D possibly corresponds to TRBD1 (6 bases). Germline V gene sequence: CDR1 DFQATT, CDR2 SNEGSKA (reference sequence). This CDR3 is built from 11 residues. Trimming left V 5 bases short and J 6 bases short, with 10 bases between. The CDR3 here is CSAGGGNGYTF. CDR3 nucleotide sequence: TGCAGTGCTGGCGGGGGCAATGGCTACACCTTC.

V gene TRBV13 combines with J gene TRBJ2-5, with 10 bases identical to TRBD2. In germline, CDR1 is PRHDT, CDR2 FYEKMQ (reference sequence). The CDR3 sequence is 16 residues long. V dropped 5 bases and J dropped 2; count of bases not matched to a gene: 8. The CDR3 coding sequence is TGTGCCAGCAGCCGAATGGCGACTAGCGGGCAAGAGACCCAGTACTTC. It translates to CASSRMATSGQETQYF. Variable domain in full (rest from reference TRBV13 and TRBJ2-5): AAGVIQSPRHLIKEKRETATLKCYPIPRHDTVYWYQQGPGQDPQFLISFYEKMQSDKGSIPDRFSAQQFSDYHSELNMSSLELGDSALYFCASSRMATSGQETQYFGPGTRLLVL.